This T cell receptor beta chain emerged from a study of blood T cell repertoires in COVID-19 (dated by TCRdb to 2018 to 2021). Background on the whole study: The collaborator samples originated in the United States, Italy and Spain and spanned the acute and convalescent phases of COVID-19. The material from the prospective study consisted of cDNA or gDNA derived from T cells, B-cell-depleted T cells, or PBMCs. Deeply sampled blood TCRbeta repertoires from subjects exposed to, actively infected with, or recovered from COVID-19 were included in the dataset. The repertoires were released in a freely available public database meant as a resource for research on the immune response to SARS-CoV-2. Samples came from the ongoing ImmuneRACE study (first 160 participants) plus 1,254 subjects from 6 global collaborators. A de-identified subject ID, COVID-19 status, age in years and sex were almost always included in the sample metadata. Where HLA class I and class II types were available, the types were taken from metadata supplied by the sample provider, not from assay-based typing. The full study reports these points: Clinical and demographic metadata were provided uncurated, with the amount varying by source and participant.

Collaborating institutions collected whole blood in K2EDTA tubes following their own protocols. For TCRbeta analysis, collaborator samples were shipped as frozen whole blood, as isolated PBMCs, or as DNA extracted from either sample type. A word on this clone: Its antigen remains unidentified. No clone much larger than this one lies a single base away; base qualities are absent.

The immunoSEQ Assay, a bias-controlled multiplex PCR, was used to amplify TCRbeta CDR3 regions from genomic DNA. Under the source paper's analysis protocol: The number of nucleated cells in each sample was estimated by amplification of reference gene primers within the assay. Sequence reads were collapsed and filtered to measure the absolute abundance of every unique TCRbeta CDR3 rearrangement. Productive Simpson clonality was computed per sample as the square root of Simpson's diversity index over productive rearrangements. TCRdb limited this immuneACCESS table to in-frame rearrangements with V and J called. A share of clones is missing; checked studies link under half to unresolved V genes, and the rest is unexplained. V and J calls and clone size are given by that table; D and trimming were obtained from the DNA. The sample table records some 200,000 clones; roughly four fifths of these occur just once. The ten top clones hold around 15% of the sample.

Reading from cysteine to phenylalanine, the CDR3 counts 15 amino acids. Only the CDR3 part of the read is kept: 45 bases, read in frame from the first base. V and J are trimmed by 1 base and 2 bases, and the gene matches miss 2 bases of the junction. In the germline V gene (reference sequence), CDR1 corresponds to LGHDT and CDR2 to YNNKEL. The receptor's source is a man between 25 and 39 years old with active or convalescent COVID-19. Sequenced material: peripheral blood. The chain joins TRBV3-1 (or the pseudogene TRBV3-2) to TRBJ2-5, with 9 bases matching TRBD2. The DNA reads as follows: TGTGCCAGCAGCCAAGTCACTAGCGGGCAAGAGACCCAGTACTTC. Translated, it reads CASSQVTSGQETQYF.